The table lists the clone carrying this TCR beta chain with a few counts. The entry originates in a study of radiotherapy plus CTLA-4 blockade in lung cancer. The table came from immunoSEQ multiplex PCR; TCRdb's copy has only in-frame clones and leaves some out. The sample shows roughly 110,000 clones, over 75% of them seen only once. This CDR3 has 15 residues. From germline, CDR1 is LGHNA and CDR2 YNFKEQ. V lost 0 bases, J lost 9 bases, and 4 bases stayed unmatched. Alongside CTLA-4 blockade with ipilimumab, patients with chemo-refractory metastatic non-small-cell lung cancer received focal radiation.

The source of this sequence is a human donor with non-small cell lung cancer that progressed on radiotherapy plus ipilimumab. Some clones in this sample may be carry-over from other donors' samples. Source: peripheral blood, taken from a patient treated with radiotherapy plus ipilimumab. The rearrangement links TRBV4-2 to TRBJ1-6, with TRBD1 matching over 8 bases. The CDR3 DNA reads TGTGCCAGCAGCCAAGATTCAGGGGGCGGTTCACCCCTCCACTTT. This codes for CASSQDSGGGSPLHF.